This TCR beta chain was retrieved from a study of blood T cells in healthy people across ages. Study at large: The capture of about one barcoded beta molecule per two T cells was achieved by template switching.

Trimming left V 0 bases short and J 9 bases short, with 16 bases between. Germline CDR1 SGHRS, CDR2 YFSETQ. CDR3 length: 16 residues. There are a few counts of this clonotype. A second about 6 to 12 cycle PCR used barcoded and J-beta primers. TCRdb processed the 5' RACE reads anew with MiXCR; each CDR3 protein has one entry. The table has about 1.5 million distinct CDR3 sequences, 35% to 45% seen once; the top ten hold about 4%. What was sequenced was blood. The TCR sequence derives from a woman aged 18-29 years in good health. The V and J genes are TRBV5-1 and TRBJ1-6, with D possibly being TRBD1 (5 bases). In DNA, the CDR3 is TGCGCCAGCAGCTTGGGGGCCCACATAAGGGGTTCACCCCTCCACTTT. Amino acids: CASSLGAHIRGSPLHF.